What follows are 21 T cell receptor beta chains derived from one specimen sequenced in a study of OX40 agonist ivuxolimab in advanced cancers. Measured with immunoSEQ multiplex PCR; TCRdb has only the in-frame clones, and not every one. The sample records some 150,000 clones, approximately 94% being singletons. This sample comprised CD4+ or CD8+ T cells sorted from blood, obtained in a trial of the OX40 agonist ivuxolimab. These receptor sequences come from an adult with an advanced solid tumor such as melanoma, head and neck, liver or kidney cancer.

The chain links TRBV5-1 to TRBJ1-1; D unclear. Trimming removed 0 bases from V and 0 bases from J, with 15 bases in between. This CDR3 contains 17 residues. In germline, CDR1 is SGHRS, CDR2 YFSETQ. The CDR3 is CASSLVSNRFMNTEAFF. The DNA for the CDR3 is TGCGCCAGCAGCTTGGTGTCTAATAGGTTCATGAACACTGAAGCTTTCTTT.

The chain recombines TRBV19 with TRBJ2-3; a weak D match, TRBD2 (5 bases). This CDR3 contains 13 residues. V dropped 5 bases and J dropped 5 bases, with 11 bases sitting between them. CDR1 and CDR2 (germline): LNHDA, SQIVND (reference sequence). CDR3: CASSPRVVDTQYF. As DNA, the CDR3 is TGTGCCAGTAGTCCGAGGGTGGTAGATACGCAGTATTTT.

The genes are TRBV10-2 and TRBJ1-2; weak D call: TRBD1 (5 bases). Germline CDR1 and CDR2: WSHSY and SAAADI. This CDR3 is built from 13 residues. Trimming pared 6 bases from V and 3 bases from J, leaving 11 bases between. This chain's CDR3 is CASSPQGDYGYTF. The CDR3 DNA sequence: TGCGCCAGCAGCCCCCAGGGAGACTATGGCTACACCTTC.

The rearrangement joins TRBV7-2 to TRBJ1-1, with 11 nucleotides matching TRBD1. CDR3 length: 16 residues. Trimming at V came to 5 bases and at J to 1 base, leaving 6 bases not matched to a gene. Looked up from germline, CDR1 is SGHTA and CDR2 is FQGNSA. CDR3 nucleotides: TGTGCCAGCAGCGCGGACAGGGGGCGGACGAACACTGAAGCTTTCTTT. Amino acid sequence: CASSADRGRTNTEAFF.

The chain links TRBV4-3 to TRBJ1-1; tentatively, D is TRBD1 (5 bases). The CDR3 is 17 amino acids. Trimming took 0 bases from V and 7 from J, leaving 21 bases between them. Per the germline V gene, CDR1 is LGHNA and CDR2 is YSLEER. The CDR3 protein is CASSQDFGHPDRVEAFF. In DNA, the CDR3 is TGCGCCAGCAGCCAAGATTTCGGACACCCAGATCGAGTTGAAGCTTTCTTT.

The chain links TRBV9 to TRBJ1-3; the D gene is possibly TRBD1 (5 bases). The CDR3 covers 15 residues. Trimming removed 4 bases at V and 2 bases at J, with 13 bases between. Germline CDR1 reads SGDLS; CDR2 reads YYNGEE. The CDR3 reads CASSTMTVTGNTIYF. In DNA, the CDR3 is TGTGCCAGCAGCACCATGACAGTAACTGGAAACACCATATATTTT.

V usage is TRBV12-5 and J usage is TRBJ2-4; D unclear. V shed 2 bases and J shed 5 bases, with 22 bases lying between them. This CDR3 contains 18 residues. Germline V CDR1 and CDR2: LGHNT, FRNRAP. The CDR3 DNA reads TGTGCTAGTGGTTTGCGCAGGCTTTTTAGCTCCCGGGAAAACATTCAGTACTTC. This gives the protein CASGLRRLFSSRENIQYF.

This clone has more than one count but fewer than ten. The V and J genes are TRBV5-1 and TRBJ2-5, with 8 bases that match TRBD2. The CDR3 is 14 amino acids. The junction had 8 bases not matched to a gene; V was cut back by 5 bases and J by 5 bases. Germline lookup yields CDR1 SGHRS and CDR2 YFSETQ. Here the CDR3 DNA reads TGCGCCAGCAGTTGGAGCGGGAGCAGGGAGACCCAGTACTTC. Translated: CASSWSGSRETQYF. The full variable domain, with the rest looked up from reference TRBV5-1 and TRBJ2-5, is KAGVTQTPRYLIKTRGQQVTLSCSPISGHRSVSWYQQTPGQGLQFLFEYFSETQRNKGNFPGRFSGRQFSNSRSEMNVSTLELGDSALYLCASSWSGSRETQYFGPGTRLLVL.

V and J are TRBV4-3 and TRBJ2-5; maybe TRBD2 (6 bases). The CDR3 runs to 15 residues. With 2 bases removed from V and 3 bases from J, the gap between germline ends came to 13 bases. Per the germline V gene, CDR1 is LGHNA and CDR2 is YSLEER. The CDR3 region has the DNA TGCGCCAGCAGCCAACGGGGGTGGGCAGAAGAGACCCAGTACTTC. It yields the protein CASSQRGWAEETQYF.

V is TRBV2 and J is TRBJ1-2; D is unclear. Germline CDR1 reads SNHLY; CDR2 reads FYNNEI. CDR3 size: 12 residues. With 4 bases removed from V and 8 bases from J, the gap between germline ends came to 11 bases. The CDR3 coding sequence is TGTGCCAGCAGTGGAGACTCGCGCGGCTACACCTTC. Encoded protein: CASSGDSRGYTF.

The chain uses TRBV28 and TRBJ2-2; 14 bases map to TRBD2. CDR3 size: 16 residues. J lost 6 bases, V lost 6 bases, and 6 bases had no gene match. The V gene's germline CDR1 is MDHEN and CDR2 SYDVKM. CDR3 bases: TGTGCCAGCAGCCTTCCGACTAGCGGGAGGGCCGGGGAGCTGTTTTTT. This gives the protein CASSLPTSGRAGELFF.

This clone came up once. The chain couples TRBV7-2 to TRBJ1-5; TRBD1 is a possible D gene (5 bases). The V gene's germline CDR1 is SGHTA and CDR2 FQGNSA. The CDR3 has 18 amino acids. Trimming cost V 1 base and J 0 bases, with 16 bases left between them. The CDR3 is CASSLVGSGSFSNQPQHF. The CDR3 region has the DNA TGTGCCAGCAGCTTAGTCGGTTCAGGGAGCTTTAGCAATCAGCCCCAGCATTTT. Complete variable domain (other parts from reference TRBV7-2 and TRBJ1-5): GAGVSQSPSNKVTEKGKDVELRCDPISGHTALYWYRQSLGQGLEFLIYFQGNSAPDKSGLPSDRFSAERTGGSVSTLTIQRTQQEDSAVYLCASSLVGSGSFSNQPQHFGDGTRLSIL.

V usage is TRBV4-3 and J usage is TRBJ2-1; TRBD2 matches at 11 bases. The V gene's germline CDR1 is LGHNA and CDR2 YSLEER. The CDR3 is 22 amino acids. The V and J ends lost 0 bases and 5 bases, in that order; junction bases with no gene match: 21. As DNA, the CDR3 is TGCGCCAGCAGCCAAGATTTTTGGGCAGGGGGTCTAGCGGGAGGAAAAAACAATGAGCAGTTCTTC. As protein: CASSQDFWAGGLAGGKNNEQFF.

J is TRBJ1-2 and V is TRBV14; D call uncertain. Trimming removed 4 bases at V and 4 bases at J, with 16 bases between. The CDR3 consists of 15 residues. Germline V gives CDR1 SGHDN, CDR2 FVKESK. In DNA, the CDR3 is TGTGCCAGCAGCCGACACAGAGAGATGGGCTATGGCTACACCTTC. Residues: CASSRHREMGYGYTF.

V and J are TRBV5-1 and TRBJ2-7; TRBD2 aligns across 13 bases. The ends lost 2 bases at V and 3 bases at J; junction bases unmatched: 2. The CDR3 has 15 residues. CDR1 is SGHRS, CDR2 YFSETQ, per germline. CDR3 residues: CASSFGTSGDYEQYF. In DNA, the CDR3 is TGCGCCAGCAGCTTTGGGACTAGCGGGGACTACGAGCAGTACTTC.

The rearrangement joins TRBV6-5 to TRBJ2-7; 8 bases match TRBD2. CDR1 MNHEY and CDR2 SVGAGI come from the germline V gene. The length of the CDR3 is 15 residues. After removal of 6 bases from V and 4 bases from J, the junction contained 11 bases not matched to a gene. In nucleotides, the CDR3 is TGTGCCAGCAGCCCCCCGGGGGGGTACCTTTACGAGCAGTACTTC. This sequence encodes CASSPPGGYLYEQYF.

This chain joins TRBV7-9 and TRBJ2-7, with TRBD2 matching over 12 bases. From germline, CDR1 is SEHNR and CDR2 FQNEAQ (reference sequence). V lost 2 bases and J lost 7; bases outside the gene matches: 3. CDR3 size: 14 residues. The CDR3 nucleotides are TGTGCCAGCAGCTTACTAGCGGGAGGGAGAGAGCAGTACTTC. Its protein is CASSLLAGGREQYF.

This clone was seen just once. This rearrangement joins TRBV7-2 to TRBJ2-7, with TRBD1 identical over 8 bases. Per the germline V gene, CDR1 is SGHTA and CDR2 is FQGNSA. V was pared by 3 bases and J by 7 bases, with 8 bases of the junction left unmatched. The CDR3 loop spans 14 amino acids. CDR3 amino acids: CASSFQGAREEQYF. The DNA for the CDR3 is TGTGCCAGCAGCTTTCAGGGGGCTCGGGAAGAGCAGTACTTC.

V is TRBV10-1 and J is TRBJ2-1; D ambiguous. The V end lost 2 bases, the J end lost 0 bases, and 8 bases lay between the germline ends. This CDR3 has 15 amino acids. Per germline, CDR1 WNHNN and CDR2 SYGVQD (reference sequence). As DNA, the CDR3 is TGCGCCAGCAGTGAGCGATCAAGCTCCTACAATGAGCAGTTCTTC. This sequence encodes CASSERSSSYNEQFF.

The chain couples TRBV4-3 to TRBJ1-2; D is ambiguous. The CDR3 spans 13 residues. V lost 4 bases to trimming and J lost 3 bases, with 9 bases between them. Germline V lookup: CDR1 LGHNA, CDR2 YSLEER. The CDR3 nucleotides are TGCGCCAGCAGCCCCCGAGGAGACTATGGCTACACCTTC. It yields the protein CASSPRGDYGYTF.

This clone appeared once. The rearrangement joins TRBV4-3 to TRBJ2-3; 11 nucleotides agree with TRBD1. V gave up 0 bases and J gave up 5 bases; unmatched junction bases: 10. This CDR3 has 18 amino acids. The V gene's germline CDR1 is LGHNA and CDR2 YSLEER. The CDR3 DNA reads as TGCGCCAGCAGCCAAGACATTGGGACAGGGGGGCGCAAAGATACGCAGTATTTT. Translated: CASSQDIGTGGRKDTQYF.